This TCR beta chain was captured by sequencing in a study of blood T cell repertoires in COVID-19. Study-level background: The United States, Italy and Spain were the sources of the acute and convalescent COVID-19 samples. PBMCs, B-cell-depleted T cells, or T cells were the source of the cDNA or gDNA that made up the material.

In germline, CDR1 is PRHDT, CDR2 FYEKMQ (reference sequence). The CDR3 is 18 residues long. After removal of 5 bases from V and 3 bases from J, the junction contained 15 bases not matched to a gene. Original analysis: Reference gene primer amplification gave estimated nucleated cell counts. This table comes from immunoSEQ multiplex PCR, and its TCRdb copy is limited to in-frame clones, with some not included. The V and J calls and clone size are taken from that table; D and trimming were inferred from the DNA. The sample includes roughly 170,000 clones, under 85% of them seen just once. This TCR was sampled from a man between 60 and 75 years old who had recovered from COVID-19. Material for sequencing was peripheral blood. The chain joins TRBV13 to TRBJ2-1; 8 nucleotides agree with TRBD2. CDR3 sequence: CASSIQLAGLTDYNEQFF. CDR3 coding DNA: TGTGCCAGCAGCATTCAATTAGCGGGACTCACCGACTACAATGAGCAGTTCTTC.